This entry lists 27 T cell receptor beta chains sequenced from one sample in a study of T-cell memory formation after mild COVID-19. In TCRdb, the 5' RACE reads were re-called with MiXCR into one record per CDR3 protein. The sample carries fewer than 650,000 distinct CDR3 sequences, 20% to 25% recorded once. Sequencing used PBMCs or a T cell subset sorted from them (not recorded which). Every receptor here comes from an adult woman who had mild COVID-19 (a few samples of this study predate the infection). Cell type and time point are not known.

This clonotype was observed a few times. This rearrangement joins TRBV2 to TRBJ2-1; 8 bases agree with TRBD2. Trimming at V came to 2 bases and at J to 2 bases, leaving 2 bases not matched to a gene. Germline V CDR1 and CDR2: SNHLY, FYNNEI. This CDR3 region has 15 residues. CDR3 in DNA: TGTGCCAGCAGTGAACAAGCGGGAGCCTACAATGAGCAGTTCTTC. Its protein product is CASSEQAGAYNEQFF.

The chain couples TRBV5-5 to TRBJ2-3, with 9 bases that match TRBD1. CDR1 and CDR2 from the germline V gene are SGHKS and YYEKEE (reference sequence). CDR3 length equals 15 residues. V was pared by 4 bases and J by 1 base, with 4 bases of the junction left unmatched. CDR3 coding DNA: TGTGCCAGCAGCACCAGGACAGGGGGCACAGATACGCAGTATTTT. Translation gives CASSTRTGGTDTQYF.

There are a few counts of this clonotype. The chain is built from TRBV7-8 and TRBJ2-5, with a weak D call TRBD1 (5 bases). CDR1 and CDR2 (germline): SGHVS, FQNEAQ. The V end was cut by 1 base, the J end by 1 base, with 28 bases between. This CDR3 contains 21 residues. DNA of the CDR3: TGTGCCAGCAGCTTAGGACTCGAGACAGCCTGGGTCGCGATGTTCCAAGAGACCCAGTACTTC. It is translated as CASSLGLETAWVAMFQETQYF.

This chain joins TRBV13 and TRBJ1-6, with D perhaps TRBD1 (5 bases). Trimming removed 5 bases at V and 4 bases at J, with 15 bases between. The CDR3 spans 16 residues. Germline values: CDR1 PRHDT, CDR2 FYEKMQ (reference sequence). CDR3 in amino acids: CASSETGGKYNSPLHF. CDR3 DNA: TGTGCCAGCAGCGAAACCGGGGGTAAATATAATTCACCCCTCCACTTT.

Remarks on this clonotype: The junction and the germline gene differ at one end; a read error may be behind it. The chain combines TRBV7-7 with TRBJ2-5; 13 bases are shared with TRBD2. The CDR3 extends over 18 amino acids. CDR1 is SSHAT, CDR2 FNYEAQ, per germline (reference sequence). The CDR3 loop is CASSLLGGTSGNVETQYF. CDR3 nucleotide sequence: TGTGCTAGCAGCCTCCTTGGGGGGACTAGCGGGAATGTTGAGACCCAGTACTTC.

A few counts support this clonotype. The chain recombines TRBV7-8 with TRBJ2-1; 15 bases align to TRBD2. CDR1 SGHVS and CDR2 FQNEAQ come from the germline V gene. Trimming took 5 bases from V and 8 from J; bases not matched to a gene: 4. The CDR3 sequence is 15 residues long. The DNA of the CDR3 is TGTGCCAGCAGCCTAAGGACTAGCGGGAGGGATGAGCAGTTCTTC. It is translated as CASSLRTSGRDEQFF.

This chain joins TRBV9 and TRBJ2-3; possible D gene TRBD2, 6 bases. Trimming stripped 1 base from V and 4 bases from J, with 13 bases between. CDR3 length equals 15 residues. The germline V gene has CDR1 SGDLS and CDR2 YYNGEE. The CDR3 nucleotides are TGTGCCAGCAGCGTATTATTGGGGGGAGCAGATACGCAGTATTTT. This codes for CASSVLLGGADTQYF.

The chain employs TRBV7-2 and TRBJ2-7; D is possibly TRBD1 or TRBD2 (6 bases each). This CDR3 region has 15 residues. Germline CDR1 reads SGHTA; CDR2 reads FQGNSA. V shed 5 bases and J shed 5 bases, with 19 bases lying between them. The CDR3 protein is CASSPRWGAGDEQYF. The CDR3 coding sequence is TGTGCCAGCAGCCCCCGATGGGGGGCGGGCGACGAGCAGTACTTC. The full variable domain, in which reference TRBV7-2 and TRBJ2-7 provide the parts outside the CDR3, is GAGVSQSPSNKVTEKGKDVELRCDPISGHTALYWYRQSLGQGLEFLIYFQGNSAPDKSGLPSDRFSAERTGGSVSTLTIQRTQQEDSAVYLCASSPRWGAGDEQYFGPGTRLTVT.

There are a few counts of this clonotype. CDR3 nucleotides: TGTGCCAGCAGTGACGGGGGGGCAGGTGAGCAGTTCTTC. Its protein product is CASSDGGAGEQFF. V gene TRBV6-4 combines with J gene TRBJ2-1; tentative D call: TRBD2 (7 bases). Germline CDR1 reads MRHNA; CDR2 reads SNTAGT. The CDR3 has 13 residues. V gave up 2 bases and J gave up 9 bases, with 11 bases separating them.

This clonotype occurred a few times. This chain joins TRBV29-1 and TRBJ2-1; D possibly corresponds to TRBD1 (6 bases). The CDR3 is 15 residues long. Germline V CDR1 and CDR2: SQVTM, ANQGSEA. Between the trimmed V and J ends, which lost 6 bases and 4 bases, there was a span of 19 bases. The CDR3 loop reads CSVRAPGARYNEQFF. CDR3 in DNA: TGCAGCGTGAGGGCGCCAGGGGCGCGGTACAATGAGCAGTTCTTC.

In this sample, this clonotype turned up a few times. The DNA for the CDR3 is TGTGCCAGCAGCGGGACAGGGAGGGAGACCCAGTACTTC. Its translation: CASSGTGRETQYF. The chain uses TRBV7-6 and TRBJ2-5; TRBD1 agrees at 9 bases. Trimming took 5 bases from V and 5 from J; bases not matched to a gene: 3. Germline assignment: CDR1 SGHVS and CDR2 FNYEAQ. The CDR3 spans 13 residues.

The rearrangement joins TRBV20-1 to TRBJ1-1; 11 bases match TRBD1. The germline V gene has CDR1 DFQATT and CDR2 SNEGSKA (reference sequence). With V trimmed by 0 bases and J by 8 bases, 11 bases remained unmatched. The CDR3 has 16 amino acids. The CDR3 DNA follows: TGCAGTGCTAGAGAAACCATCGGACAGGGGGCTTCAGAAGCTTTCTTT. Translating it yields CSARETIGQGASEAFF.

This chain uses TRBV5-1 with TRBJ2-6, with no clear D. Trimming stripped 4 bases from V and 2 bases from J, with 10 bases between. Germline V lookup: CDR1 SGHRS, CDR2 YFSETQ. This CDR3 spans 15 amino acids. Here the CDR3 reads CASSMSGTGANVLTF. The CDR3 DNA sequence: TGCGCCAGCAGCATGTCTGGGACTGGGGCCAACGTCCTGACTTTC.

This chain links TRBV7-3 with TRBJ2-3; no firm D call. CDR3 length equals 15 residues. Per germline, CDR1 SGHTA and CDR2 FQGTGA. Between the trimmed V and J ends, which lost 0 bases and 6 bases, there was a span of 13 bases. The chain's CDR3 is CASSLTQTRLDTQYF. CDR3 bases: TGTGCCAGCAGCTTAACACAGACCCGTCTGGATACGCAGTATTTT.

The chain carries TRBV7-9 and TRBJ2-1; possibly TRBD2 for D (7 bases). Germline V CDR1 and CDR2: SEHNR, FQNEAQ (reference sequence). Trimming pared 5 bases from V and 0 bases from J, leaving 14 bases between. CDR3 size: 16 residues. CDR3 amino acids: CASSPWGGHSYNEQFF. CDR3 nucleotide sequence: TGTGCCAGCAGCCCTTGGGGGGGGCACTCCTACAATGAGCAGTTCTTC. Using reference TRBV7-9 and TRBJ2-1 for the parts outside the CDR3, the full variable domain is DTGVSQNPRHKITKRGQNVTFRCDPISEHNRLYWYRQTLGQGPEFLTYFQNEAQLEKSRLLSDRFSAERPKGSFSTLEIQRTEQGDSAMYLCASSPWGGHSYNEQFFGPGTRLTVL.

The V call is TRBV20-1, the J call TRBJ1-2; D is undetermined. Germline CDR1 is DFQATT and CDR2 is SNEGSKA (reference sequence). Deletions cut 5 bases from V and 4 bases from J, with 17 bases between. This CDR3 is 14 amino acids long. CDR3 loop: CSARRISYGYGYTF. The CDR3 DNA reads TGCAGTGCTCGAAGGATATCGTACGGCTATGGCTACACCTTC.

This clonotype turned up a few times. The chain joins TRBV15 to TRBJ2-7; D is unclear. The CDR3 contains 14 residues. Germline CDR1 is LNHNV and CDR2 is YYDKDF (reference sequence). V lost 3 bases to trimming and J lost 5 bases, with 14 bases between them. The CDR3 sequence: CATSRFPTSNEQYF. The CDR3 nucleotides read TGTGCCACCAGCAGGTTCCCGACATCGAACGAGCAGTACTTC.

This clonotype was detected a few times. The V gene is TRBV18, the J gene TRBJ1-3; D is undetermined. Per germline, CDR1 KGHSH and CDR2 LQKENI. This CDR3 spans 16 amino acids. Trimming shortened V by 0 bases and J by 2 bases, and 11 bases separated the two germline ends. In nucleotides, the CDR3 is TGTGCCAGCTCACCACCCTACGGGGTTACTGGAAACACCATATATTTT. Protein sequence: CASSPPYGVTGNTIYF. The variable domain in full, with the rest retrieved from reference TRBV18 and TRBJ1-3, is NAGVMQNPRHLVRRRGQEARLRCSPMKGHSHVYWYRQLPEEGLKFMVYLQKENIIDESGMPKERFSAEFPKEGPSILRIQQVVRGDSAAYFCASSPPYGVTGNTIYFGEGSWLTVV.

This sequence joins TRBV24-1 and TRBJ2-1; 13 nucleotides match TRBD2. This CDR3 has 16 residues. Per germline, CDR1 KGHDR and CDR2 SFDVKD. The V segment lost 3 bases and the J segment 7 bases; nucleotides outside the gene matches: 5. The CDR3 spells CATSDPGLAGDNEQFF. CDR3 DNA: TGTGCCACCAGTGATCCTGGACTAGCGGGAGATAATGAGCAGTTCTTC.

CDR3 bases: TGTGCCAGCTCGGCAAGGAGAATTCAAGAGACCCAGTACTTC. It yields the protein CASSARRIQETQYF. The chain carries TRBV6-1 and TRBJ2-5; no clear D gene. CDR1 is MNHNS, CDR2 SASEGT, per germline. The CDR3 has 14 residues. Trimming took 8 bases from V and 2 from J, leaving 15 bases between them.

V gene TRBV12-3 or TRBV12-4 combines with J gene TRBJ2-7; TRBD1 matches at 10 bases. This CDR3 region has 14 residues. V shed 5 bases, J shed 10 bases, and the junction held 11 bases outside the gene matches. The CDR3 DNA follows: TGTGCCAGCAGTCAGGCCCCGGGACAGGGGCCCCAGTACTTC. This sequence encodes CASSQAPGQGPQYF.

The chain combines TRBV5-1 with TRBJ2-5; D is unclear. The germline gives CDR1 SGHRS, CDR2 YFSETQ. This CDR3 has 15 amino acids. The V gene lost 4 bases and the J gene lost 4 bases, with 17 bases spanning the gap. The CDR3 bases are TGCGCCAGCAGCCCCCACTACCCCGGACGAGAGACCCAGTACTTC. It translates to CASSPHYPGRETQYF.

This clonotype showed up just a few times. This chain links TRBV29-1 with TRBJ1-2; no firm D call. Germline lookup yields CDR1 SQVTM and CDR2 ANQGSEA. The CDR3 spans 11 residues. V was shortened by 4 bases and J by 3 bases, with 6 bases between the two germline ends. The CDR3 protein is CSVGQDYGYTF. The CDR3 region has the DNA TGCAGCGTTGGACAAGACTATGGCTACACCTTC.

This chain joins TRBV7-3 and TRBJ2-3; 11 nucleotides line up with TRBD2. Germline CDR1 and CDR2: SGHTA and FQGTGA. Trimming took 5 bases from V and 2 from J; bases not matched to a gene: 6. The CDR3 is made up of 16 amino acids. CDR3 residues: CASSGASGRYTDTQYF. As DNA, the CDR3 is TGTGCCAGCAGCGGCGCTAGCGGGAGGTACACAGATACGCAGTATTTT.

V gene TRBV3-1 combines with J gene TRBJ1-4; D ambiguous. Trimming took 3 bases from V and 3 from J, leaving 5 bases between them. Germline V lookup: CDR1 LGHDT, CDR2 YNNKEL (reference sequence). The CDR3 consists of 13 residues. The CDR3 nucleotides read TGTGCCAGCAGCCAGGGTCCTAATGAAAAACTGTTTTTT. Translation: CASSQGPNEKLFF.

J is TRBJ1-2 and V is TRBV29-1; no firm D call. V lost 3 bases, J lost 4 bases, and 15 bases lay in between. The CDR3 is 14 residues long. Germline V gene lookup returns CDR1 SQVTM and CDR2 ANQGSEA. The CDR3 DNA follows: TGCAGCGTTGATGAAGGAGACGGCCTCTATGGCTACACCTTC. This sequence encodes CSVDEGDGLYGYTF. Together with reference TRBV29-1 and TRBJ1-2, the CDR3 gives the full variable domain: SAVISQKPSRDICQRGTSLTIQCQVDSQVTMMFWYRQQPGQSLTLIATANQGSEATYESGFVIDKFPISRPNLTFSTLTVSNMSPEDSSIYLCSVDEGDGLYGYTFGSGTRLTVV.

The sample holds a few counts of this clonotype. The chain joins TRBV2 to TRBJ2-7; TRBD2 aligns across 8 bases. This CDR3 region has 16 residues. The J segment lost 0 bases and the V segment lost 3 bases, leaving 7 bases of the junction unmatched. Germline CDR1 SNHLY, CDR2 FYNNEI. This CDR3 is CASSDREGLISYEQYF. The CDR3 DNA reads TGTGCCAGCAGTGATCGGGAGGGATTAATCTCCTACGAGCAGTACTTC.